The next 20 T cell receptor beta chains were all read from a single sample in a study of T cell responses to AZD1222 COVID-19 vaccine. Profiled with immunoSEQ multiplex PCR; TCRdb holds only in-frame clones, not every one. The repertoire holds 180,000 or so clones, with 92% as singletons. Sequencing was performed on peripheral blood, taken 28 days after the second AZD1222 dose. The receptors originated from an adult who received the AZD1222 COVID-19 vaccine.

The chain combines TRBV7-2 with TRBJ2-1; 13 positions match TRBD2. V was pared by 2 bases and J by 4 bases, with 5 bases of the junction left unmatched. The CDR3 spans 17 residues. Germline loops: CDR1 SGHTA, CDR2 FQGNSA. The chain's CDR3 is CASSLRTSGSRYNEQFF. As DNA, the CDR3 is TGTGCCAGCAGCTTACGGACTAGCGGGAGTCGGTACAATGAGCAGTTCTTC.

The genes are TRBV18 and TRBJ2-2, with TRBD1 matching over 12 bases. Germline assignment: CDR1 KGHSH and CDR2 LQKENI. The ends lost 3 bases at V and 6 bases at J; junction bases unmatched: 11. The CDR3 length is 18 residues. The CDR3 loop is CASSPQVGTGGAAGELFF. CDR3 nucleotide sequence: TGTGCCAGCTCACCTCAAGTTGGGACAGGGGGCGCAGCCGGGGAGCTGTTTTTT.

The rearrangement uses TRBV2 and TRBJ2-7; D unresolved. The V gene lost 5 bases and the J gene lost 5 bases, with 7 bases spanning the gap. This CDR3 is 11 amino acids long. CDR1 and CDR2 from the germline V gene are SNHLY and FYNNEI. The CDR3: CASSPLDEQYF. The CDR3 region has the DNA TGTGCCAGCAGTCCTTTAGACGAGCAGTACTTC.

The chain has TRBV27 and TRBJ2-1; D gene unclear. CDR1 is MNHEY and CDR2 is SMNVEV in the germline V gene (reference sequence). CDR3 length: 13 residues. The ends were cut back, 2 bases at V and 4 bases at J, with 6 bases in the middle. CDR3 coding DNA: TGTGCCAGCAGTTTAAGCCCTTACAATGAGCAGTTCTTC. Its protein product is CASSLSPYNEQFF.

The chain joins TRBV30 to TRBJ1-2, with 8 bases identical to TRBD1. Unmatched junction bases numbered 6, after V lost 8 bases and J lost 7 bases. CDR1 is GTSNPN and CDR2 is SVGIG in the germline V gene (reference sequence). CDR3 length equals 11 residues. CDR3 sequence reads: CAAHRGGGYTF. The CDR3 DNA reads TGTGCCGCCCACAGGGGGGGTGGCTACACCTTC.

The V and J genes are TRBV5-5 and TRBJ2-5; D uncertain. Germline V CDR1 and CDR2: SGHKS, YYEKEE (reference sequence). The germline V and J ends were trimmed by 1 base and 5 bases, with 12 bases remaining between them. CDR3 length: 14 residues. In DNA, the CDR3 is TGTGCCAGCAGCTTGTATACTGGGCAGGAGACCCAGTACTTC. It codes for CASSLYTGQETQYF.

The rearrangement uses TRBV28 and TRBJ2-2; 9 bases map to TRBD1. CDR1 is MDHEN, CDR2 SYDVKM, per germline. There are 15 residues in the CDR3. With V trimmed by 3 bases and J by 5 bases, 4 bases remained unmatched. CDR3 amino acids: CASSFTGGVTGELFF. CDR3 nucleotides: TGTGCCAGCAGTTTCACAGGGGGCGTAACCGGGGAGCTGTTTTTT.

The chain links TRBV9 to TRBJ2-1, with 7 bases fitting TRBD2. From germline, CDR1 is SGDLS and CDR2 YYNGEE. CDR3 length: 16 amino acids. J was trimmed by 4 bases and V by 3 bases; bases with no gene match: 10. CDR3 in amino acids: CASSESGTTLYNEQFF. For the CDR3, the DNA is TGTGCCAGCAGCGAGTCCGGGACTACCCTATACAATGAGCAGTTCTTC.

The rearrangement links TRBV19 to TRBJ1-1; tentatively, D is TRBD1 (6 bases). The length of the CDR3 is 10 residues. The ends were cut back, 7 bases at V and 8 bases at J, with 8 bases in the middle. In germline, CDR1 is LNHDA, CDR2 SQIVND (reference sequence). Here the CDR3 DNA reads TGTGCCAGTAAGGGGGACGAAGCTTTCTTT. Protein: CASKGDEAFF.

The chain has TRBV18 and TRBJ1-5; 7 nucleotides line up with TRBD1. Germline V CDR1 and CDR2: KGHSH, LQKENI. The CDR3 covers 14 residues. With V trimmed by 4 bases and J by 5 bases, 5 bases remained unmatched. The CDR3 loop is CASSLQGMDQPQHF. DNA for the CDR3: TGTGCCAGCTCACTACAGGGGATGGATCAGCCCCAGCATTTT.

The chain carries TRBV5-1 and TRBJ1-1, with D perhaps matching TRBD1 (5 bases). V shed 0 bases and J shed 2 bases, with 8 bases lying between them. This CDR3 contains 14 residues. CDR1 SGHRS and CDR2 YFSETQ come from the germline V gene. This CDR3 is CASSLEWGNTEAFF. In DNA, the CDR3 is TGCGCCAGCAGCTTGGAGTGGGGCAACACTGAAGCTTTCTTT.

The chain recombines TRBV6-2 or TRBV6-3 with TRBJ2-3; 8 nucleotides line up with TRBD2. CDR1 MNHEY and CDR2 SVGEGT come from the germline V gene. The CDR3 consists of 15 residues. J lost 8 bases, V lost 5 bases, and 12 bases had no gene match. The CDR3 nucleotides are TGTGCCAGCAGTAAACGCGGGGGGCTGGATGGTACGCAGTATTTT. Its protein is CASSKRGGLDGTQYF.

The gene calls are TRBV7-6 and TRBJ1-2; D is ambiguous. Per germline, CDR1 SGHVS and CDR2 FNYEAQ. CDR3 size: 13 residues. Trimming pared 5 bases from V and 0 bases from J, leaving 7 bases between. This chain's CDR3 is CASSPGTNYGYTF. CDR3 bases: TGTGCCAGCAGCCCGGGGACTAACTATGGCTACACCTTC.

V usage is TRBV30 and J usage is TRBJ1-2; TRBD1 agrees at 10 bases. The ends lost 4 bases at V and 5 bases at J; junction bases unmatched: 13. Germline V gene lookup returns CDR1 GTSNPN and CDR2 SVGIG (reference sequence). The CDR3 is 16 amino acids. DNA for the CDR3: TGTGCCTGGATCGGGGGGGGACAGGGGATACTTTATGGCTACACCTTC. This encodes CAWIGGGQGILYGYTF. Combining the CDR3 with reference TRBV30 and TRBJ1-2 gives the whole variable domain SQTIHQWPATLVQPVGSPLSLECTVEGTSNPNLYWYRQAAGRGLQLLFYSVGIGQISSEVPQNLSASRPQDRQFILSSKKLLLSDSGFYLCAWIGGGQGILYGYTFGSGTRLTVV.

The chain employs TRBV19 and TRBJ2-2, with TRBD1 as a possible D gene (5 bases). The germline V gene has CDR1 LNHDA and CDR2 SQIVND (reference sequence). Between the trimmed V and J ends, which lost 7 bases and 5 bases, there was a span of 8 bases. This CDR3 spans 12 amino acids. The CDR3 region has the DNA TGTGCCAGTATTCAGGGAACCGGGGAGCTGTTTTTT. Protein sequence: CASIQGTGELFF.

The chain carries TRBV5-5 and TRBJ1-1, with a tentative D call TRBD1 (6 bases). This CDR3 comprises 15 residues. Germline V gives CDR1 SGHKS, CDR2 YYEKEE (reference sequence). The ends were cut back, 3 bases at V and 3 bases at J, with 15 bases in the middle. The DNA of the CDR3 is TGTGCCAGCAGCTCACGGACAGCCTCGGACACTGAAGCTTTCTTT. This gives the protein CASSSRTASDTEAFF.

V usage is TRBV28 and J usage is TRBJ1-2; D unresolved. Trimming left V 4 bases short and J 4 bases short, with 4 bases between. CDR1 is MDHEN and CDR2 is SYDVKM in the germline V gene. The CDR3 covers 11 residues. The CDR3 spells CASSSTYGYTF. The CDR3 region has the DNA TGTGCCAGCAGTTCCACCTATGGCTACACCTTC.

CDR3 bases: TGTGCCAGCAGTCTTAGCGGGACCTACACAGATACGCAGTATTTT. It encodes CASSLSGTYTDTQYF. The J gene is TRBJ2-3, the V gene TRBV27, with 8 positions matching TRBD2. The CDR3 is 15 residues long. From germline, CDR1 is MNHEY and CDR2 SMNVEV (reference sequence). The V gene end was trimmed by 5 bases and the J gene end by 2 bases; junction bases not matched to a gene: 6.

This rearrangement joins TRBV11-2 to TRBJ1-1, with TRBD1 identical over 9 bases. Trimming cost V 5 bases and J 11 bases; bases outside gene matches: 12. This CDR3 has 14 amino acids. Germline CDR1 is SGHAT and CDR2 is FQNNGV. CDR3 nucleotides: TGTGCCAGCAGCCTTCCGGGACAGGGCGCCCGGGCTTTCTTT. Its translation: CASSLPGQGARAFF. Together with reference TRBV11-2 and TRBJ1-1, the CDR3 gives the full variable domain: EAGVAQSPRYKIIEKRQSVAFWCNPISGHATLYWYQQILGQGPKLLIQFQNNGVVDDSQLPKDRFSAERLKGVDSTLKIQPAKLEDSAVYLCASSLPGQGARAFFGQGTRLTVV.

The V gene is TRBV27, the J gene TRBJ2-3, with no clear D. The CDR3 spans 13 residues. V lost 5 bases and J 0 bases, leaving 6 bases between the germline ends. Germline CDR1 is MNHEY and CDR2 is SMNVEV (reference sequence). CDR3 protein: CASSATSTDTQYF. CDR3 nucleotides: TGTGCCAGCAGTGCAACCAGCACAGATACGCAGTATTTT.